This is a list of T cell receptor beta chains from one sample in a study of beta chain features in type 1 diabetes. Only in-frame clones appear in the TCRdb table, and some are missing; sequencing was by immunoSEQ multiplex PCR. The sample holds 50,000 or so clones; roughly 40% are singletons and the top ten take approximately 0.13%. Source material: stem cell memory CD4+ T cells from blood. These receptors came from a man younger than 40 with type 1 diabetes. The CDR3 runs from the conserved cysteine through the conserved F or W. The D gene is left open where the match is weak. Size is stated for part of the rows, as once, few or many counts, or as a class when the clone is expanded.

len	j_gene	v_gene	d_gene	abundance	CDR3nt	CDR3aa
15	TRBJ1-2	TRBV6-5	TRBD1	NA	TGTGCCAGCAGTTACTCGGGACAGGGTCCGTATGGCTACACCTTC	CASSYSGQGPYGYTF
15	TRBJ2-1	TRBV7-9	NA	NA	TGTGCCAGCAGCTTAGAACTCCTCTCCTACAATGAGCAGTTCTTC	CASSLELLSYNEQFF
13	TRBJ2-2	TRBV7-3	NA	NA	TGTGCCAGCAGCTCCCTGAACACCGGGGAGCTGTTTTTT	CASSSLNTGELFF
16	TRBJ2-7	TRBV4-2	TRBD2	NA	TGTGCCAGCAGCCAAGATCTTAGCGGGCTATTATACGAGCAGTACTTC	CASSQDLSGLLYEQYF
14	TRBJ2-1	TRBV19	TRBD1	few	TGTGCCAGTCGGACAGGGAGAGGTAACAATGAGCAGTTCTTC	CASRTGRGNNEQFF
14	TRBJ1-1	TRBV7-9	NA	NA	TGTGCCAGCAGCCCACGGGGGGGAACGACTGAAGCTTTCTTT	CASSPRGGTTEAFF
14	TRBJ2-2	TRBV2	TRBD1	NA	TGTGCCAGCAGTGGACAGGGGGTCACCGGGGAGCTGTTTTTT	CASSGQGVTGELFF
13	TRBJ2-2	TRBV28	NA	NA	TGTGCCACCCCCGACGGGAGAACCGGGGAGCTGTTTTTT	CATPDGRTGELFF
14	TRBJ1-5	TRBV2	NA	NA	TGTGCCAGCACGGGCGAGGGAGGGTATCAGCCCCAGCATTTT	CASTGEGGYQPQHF
14	TRBJ2-7	TRBV5-1	TRBD2	NA	TGCGCCAGCAGCTTGGCGGGACTAGTAGGCGAGCAGTACTTC	CASSLAGLVGEQYF
15	TRBJ2-1	TRBV6-5	TRBD2	NA	TGTGCCAGCAGTCTAAATAGCGGGTGGAACAATGAGCAGTTCTTC	CASSLNSGWNNEQFF
15	TRBJ2-1	TRBV9	TRBD2	NA	TGTGCCAGCAGCCCCGGCGCGGGAGGCCACCATGAGCAGTTCTTC	CASSPGAGGHHEQFF
15	TRBJ2-5	TRBV4-3	TRBD1	NA	TGCGCCAGCAGCCCTCAGGGGGCGGTAGGAGAGACCCAGTACTTC	CASSPQGAVGETQYF
14	TRBJ1-1	TRBV28	NA	few	TGTGCCAGCAGTTTTGCCGGGAAGAACACTGAAGCTTTCTTT	CASSFAGKNTEAFF
15	TRBJ2-5	TRBV11-2	TRBD1	NA	TGTGCCAGCAGCTTCGGGACAGGGTCTGCGGAGACCCAGTACTTC	CASSFGTGSAETQYF
17	TRBJ2-6	TRBV2	TRBD1	NA	TGTGCCAGCAGCCAACAGGGGGTGGTCTCTGGGGCCAACGTCCTGACTTTC	CASSQQGVVSGANVLTF
14	TRBJ2-6	TRBV6-6	NA	NA	TGTGCCAGCAGCGGGGAGGACGGGGCCAACGTCCTGACTTTC	CASSGEDGANVLTF
14	TRBJ1-2	TRBV14	NA	NA	TGTGCCAGCAGCCAAGTTAGGGGGAACTATGGCTACACCTTC	CASSQVRGNYGYTF
15	TRBJ2-5	TRBV9	TRBD2	NA	TGTGCCAGCAGCCCGGCGGTAGCGGGAGTTGAGACCCAGTACTTC	CASSPAVAGVETQYF
15	TRBJ2-1	TRBV6-5	NA	NA	TGTGCCAGCAGTTTCCTTCGCGGTCCCTACAATGAGCAGTTCTTC	CASSFLRGPYNEQFF
14	TRBJ2-7	TRBV9	TRBD2	NA	TGTGCCAGCAGCGTCGGACTAGCGGGAGTCGAGCAGTACTTC	CASSVGLAGVEQYF
13	TRBJ1-4	TRBV7-2	NA	NA	TGTGCCAGCAGCCCCTTTACAGGGGAAAAACTGTTTTTT	CASSPFTGEKLFF
15	TRBJ2-3	TRBV5-1	NA	NA	TGCGCCAGCAGGTCTAGCGTTACTAGCACAGATACGCAGTATTTT	CASRSSVTSTDTQYF
14	TRBJ2-1	TRBV2	TRBD1	few	TGTGCCAGCAGTGGACAGGGAGCCCACAATGAGCAGTTCTTC	CASSGQGAHNEQFF
15	TRBJ1-1	TRBV2	NA	once	TGTGCCAGCAGTGTCAGTACTGGCAGGTACGGTGAAGCTTTCTTT	CASSVSTGRYGEAFF
15	TRBJ2-4	TRBV5-8	NA	NA	TGTGCCAGCGGCTTGGGACTCCTAGCCAAAAACATTCAGTACTTC	CASGLGLLAKNIQYF
14	TRBJ1-1	TRBV7-8	TRBD1	few	TGTGCCAGCAGCTTCCGGGACAGGGACACTGAAGCTTTCTTT	CASSFRDRDTEAFF
14	TRBJ2-7	TRBV5-6	NA	NA	TGTGCCAGCAGCTCGCTAGCTTTCTCCTACGAGCAGTACTTC	CASSSLAFSYEQYF
11	TRBJ1-4	TRBV10-3	NA	NA	TGTGCCATCAGCGGGGGTGAAAAACTGTTTTTT	CAISGGEKLFF
16	TRBJ2-5	TRBV7-2	TRBD1	NA	TGTGCCAGCAGCTCCACCTCGGCCAGGGGGCCGGAGACCCAGTACTTC	CASSSTSARGPETQYF
17	TRBJ2-1	TRBV5-6	TRBD2	NA	TGTGCCAGCAGCCCGGCTGGGGGGGGTGGTTCCTACAATGAGCAGTTCTTC	CASSPAGGGGSYNEQFF
15	TRBJ1-4	TRBV7-2	NA	NA	TGTGCCAGCAGCTCAAGACGGGCAACTAATGAAAAACTGTTTTTT	CASSSRRATNEKLFF
16	TRBJ2-1	TRBV7-9	TRBD2	once	TGTGCCAGCAGCCTCGGGGCGGGAGGCCGAAGAAATGAGCAGTTCTTC	CASSLGAGGRRNEQFF
16	TRBJ2-7	TRBV4-3	NA	NA	TGCGCCAGCAGCCAAGAGGTGATGCCCCCTAGCTACGAGCAGTACTTC	CASSQEVMPPSYEQYF
14	TRBJ2-1	TRBV15	TRBD2	NA	TGTGCCACCAGCGGCCGGGACTACAACAATGAGCAGTTCTTC	CATSGRDYNNEQFF
16	TRBJ2-1	TRBV5-4	TRBD2	NA	TGTGCCAGCAGCCCAGTGAGCGGGAGAAGGAACAATGAGCAGTTCTTC	CASSPVSGRRNNEQFF
11	TRBJ2-7	TRBV5-1	NA	NA	TGCGCCAGCAGCCCCGGGGGCGAGCAGTACTTC	CASSPGGEQYF
14	TRBJ2-2	TRBV4-1	NA	NA	TGCGCCAGCCGAAGACTAGTTGACACCGGGGAGCTGTTTTTT	CASRRLVDTGELFF
15	TRBJ2-3	TRBV7-9	TRBD2	NA	TGTGCCAGCAGCACCCTAGCGGGAGTGGGAGATACGCAGTATTTT	CASSTLAGVGDTQYF
17	TRBJ2-6	TRBV18	NA	NA	TGTGCCAGCTCACCCGCCCAAGCGGGCACTGGGGCCAACGTCCTGACTTTC	CASSPAQAGTGANVLTF
16	TRBJ2-7	TRBV28	TRBD2	NA	TGTGCCAGCAGTCTCTCCCCTCTAGCGGGAGGAGATGAGCAGTACTTC	CASSLSPLAGGDEQYF
15	TRBJ2-2	TRBV14	NA	few	TGTGCCAGCAGCCAACGGGACATCTTCACCGGGGAGCTGTTTTTT	CASSQRDIFTGELFF
16	TRBJ1-4	TRBV18	NA	NA	TGTGCCAGCTCACCGGAAGTGGGGCAGACTAATGAAAAACTGTTTTTT	CASSPEVGQTNEKLFF
16	TRBJ2-7	TRBV10-3	TRBD2	NA	TGTGCCATCAGTGAGTCGAGGATAAGCGGGAGATACGAGCAGTACTTC	CAISESRISGRYEQYF
13	TRBJ2-7	TRBV5-1	NA	NA	TGCGCCAGCAGCTTGGCCGGGACCTACGAGCAGTACTTC	CASSLAGTYEQYF
11	TRBJ2-3	TRBV6-1	NA	NA	TGTGCCAGCAGGGTAGCAGATACGCAGTATTTT	CASRVADTQYF
14	TRBJ2-1	TRBV10-3	TRBD2	NA	TGTGCCATTAAGCGGGAGGGCCGGTACAATGAGCAGTTCTTC	CAIKREGRYNEQFF
15	TRBJ2-7	TRBV6-5	TRBD2	NA	TGTGCCAGCAAAAACGGCTATAGCGGGGTTTACGAGCAGTACTTC	CASKNGYSGVYEQYF
14	TRBJ2-7	TRBV11-2	TRBD1	few	TGTGCCAGCAGCAGGGACAGGGGAACGGGCGAGCAGTACTTC	CASSRDRGTGEQYF